This is a list of T cell receptor beta chains from one sample in a study of T cells after yellow fever vaccination. TCRdb used MiXCR to reprocess the 5' RACE reads, holding one entry per CDR3 protein. Of 300,000 to 450,000 distinct CDR3 sequences in the sample, 8% to 9.5% were seen once. Specimen: PBMCs, collected around 45 days after the first yellow fever vaccination. The receptor set was obtained from a young man who received the YFV17D yellow fever vaccine. The CDR3 runs from the conserved cysteine through the conserved F or W. The order of the fields is clone size, V gene, J gene, D gene, CDR3 DNA, CDR3 protein. A D gene is named only where the DNA matches it firmly. Only some rows state a clone size, as once, few, many or a class for expanded clones.

clone_size: .; v_call: TRBV6-1; j_call: TRBJ2-1; d_call: .; cdr3_nt: TGTGCCAGCAGAGGCGGGACCGGGCGAGGGCCCCATGAGCAGTTCTTC; cdr3_aa: CASRGGTGRGPHEQFF
clone_size: .; v_call: TRBV19; j_call: TRBJ2-6; d_call: .; cdr3_nt: TGTGCCAGTAAGCCGGGCTCTGGGGCCAACGTCCTGACTTTC; cdr3_aa: CASKPGSGANVLTF
clone_size: .; v_call: TRBV7-9; j_call: TRBJ2-7; d_call: .; cdr3_nt: TGTGCCAGCAGCTTAGATTACAGCCCAACCTACGAGCAGTACTTC; cdr3_aa: CASSLDYSPTYEQYF
clone_size: .; v_call: TRBV19; j_call: TRBJ1-6; d_call: TRBD1; cdr3_nt: TGTGCCAGTAGTCCCGGGACAGGGGCTGACTCACCCCTCCACTTT; cdr3_aa: CASSPGTGADSPLHF
clone_size: many; v_call: TRBV7-2; j_call: TRBJ2-4; d_call: .; cdr3_nt: TGTGCCAGCAGCTACCAGGGGAGAGCCAAAAACATTCAGTACTTC; cdr3_aa: CASSYQGRAKNIQYF
clone_size: few; v_call: TRBV7-7; j_call: TRBJ2-2; d_call: .; cdr3_nt: TGTGCTAGCAGCCAAACGACAGGGAGGTACGGGGAGCTGTTTTTT; cdr3_aa: CASSQTTGRYGELFF
clone_size: .; v_call: TRBV5-1; j_call: TRBJ1-2; d_call: .; cdr3_nt: TGCGCCAGCAGCTTGGGACAGGAGGACGGCTACACCTTC; cdr3_aa: CASSLGQEDGYTF
clone_size: few; v_call: TRBV5-1; j_call: TRBJ2-3; d_call: TRBD1; cdr3_nt: TGCGCCAGCAGCTATCTACAGGGGGCAGATACGCAGTATTTT; cdr3_aa: CASSYLQGADTQYF
clone_size: .; v_call: TRBV3-1; j_call: TRBJ2-5; d_call: TRBD2; cdr3_nt: TGTGCCAGCACCCGATCTAGCGGGGGAAAGACCCAGTACTTC; cdr3_aa: CASTRSSGGKTQYF
clone_size: .; v_call: TRBV2; j_call: TRBJ2-5; d_call: .; cdr3_nt: TGTGCCAGCAGTGAAGTGGGGTGGACAGAAGAGACCCAGTACTTC; cdr3_aa: CASSEVGWTEETQYF
clone_size: few; v_call: TRBV18; j_call: TRBJ2-7; d_call: .; cdr3_nt: TGTGCCAGCTCACCCGAGACAGCCATCTTAGCCTACGAGCAGTACTTC; cdr3_aa: CASSPETAILAYEQYF
clone_size: .; v_call: TRBV5-7; j_call: TRBJ1-5; d_call: TRBD1; cdr3_nt: TGTGCCAGCAGCCGACAGACAGGGAACTATCAGCCCCAGCATTTT; cdr3_aa: CASSRQTGNYQPQHF
clone_size: many; v_call: TRBV4-2; j_call: TRBJ1-2; d_call: .; cdr3_nt: TGTGCCAGCAGCCAAGAAAGTTCACAAGGCTACACCTTC; cdr3_aa: CASSQESSQGYTF
clone_size: many; v_call: TRBV7-2; j_call: TRBJ2-3; d_call: TRBD2; cdr3_nt: TGTGCCAGCAGTCTCTATAGCGGGGGAATCACAGATACGCAGTATTTT; cdr3_aa: CASSLYSGGITDTQYF
clone_size: few; v_call: TRBV6-2/TRBV6-3; j_call: TRBJ2-2; d_call: .; cdr3_nt: TGTGCCAGCAGTTCGGCAACGGTTGTTCGGGAGCTGTTTTTT; cdr3_aa: CASSSATVVRELFF
clone_size: few; v_call: TRBV5-1; j_call: TRBJ2-5; d_call: TRBD1; cdr3_nt: TGCGCCAGCAGCTTAGCCGGGACAGGGAACGGAGAGACCCAGTACTTC; cdr3_aa: CASSLAGTGNGETQYF
clone_size: few; v_call: TRBV5-1; j_call: TRBJ2-5; d_call: TRBD2; cdr3_nt: TGCGCCAGCAGCGTTGGACTAGCGGGGGGGACGGCGGAGACCCAGTACTTC; cdr3_aa: CASSVGLAGGTAETQYF
clone_size: .; v_call: TRBV5-1; j_call: TRBJ2-3; d_call: .; cdr3_nt: TGCGCCAGCAGCTTGTCCTCCTTTCTACTACGGGCAGATACGCAGTATTTT; cdr3_aa: CASSLSSFLLRADTQYF
clone_size: .; v_call: TRBV6-2/TRBV6-3; j_call: TRBJ1-1; d_call: .; cdr3_nt: TGTGCCAGCAGCCACGGGGAGGTGGCTTTCTTT; cdr3_aa: CASSHGEVAFF
clone_size: few; v_call: TRBV24-1; j_call: TRBJ2-2; d_call: TRBD1; cdr3_nt: TGTGCCACCAGTGATTCCCTCGGGACAGGGACCGGGGAGCTGTTTTTT; cdr3_aa: CATSDSLGTGTGELFF
clone_size: .; v_call: TRBV19; j_call: TRBJ1-2; d_call: .; cdr3_nt: TGTGCCAGTAGGCCAGCCCGTCCCTATGGCTACACCTTC; cdr3_aa: CASRPARPYGYTF
clone_size: few; v_call: TRBV5-6; j_call: TRBJ2-5; d_call: .; cdr3_nt: TGTGCCAGCAGCTTGGAGTGGAACCAAGAGACCCAGTACTTC; cdr3_aa: CASSLEWNQETQYF
clone_size: many; v_call: TRBV7-2; j_call: TRBJ2-3; d_call: .; cdr3_nt: TGTGCCAGCAGCTTAGACGGGGCGGTAGATACGCAGTATTTT; cdr3_aa: CASSLDGAVDTQYF
clone_size: .; v_call: TRBV5-5; j_call: TRBJ1-5; d_call: .; cdr3_nt: TGTGCCAGCAGCTTGGCCGACGAGGATCAGCCCCAGCATTTT; cdr3_aa: CASSLADEDQPQHF
clone_size: .; v_call: TRBV20-1; j_call: TRBJ1-4; d_call: .; cdr3_nt: TGCAGTGCTAGGCACAGCCTGGAAAAACTGTTTTTT; cdr3_aa: CSARHSLEKLFF
clone_size: .; v_call: TRBV5-1; j_call: TRBJ1-1; d_call: TRBD1; cdr3_nt: TGCGCCAGCAGCAGACAGGGGGTACGGACTGAAGCTTTCTTT; cdr3_aa: CASSRQGVRTEAFF
clone_size: .; v_call: TRBV12-3/TRBV12-4; j_call: TRBJ2-7; d_call: .; cdr3_nt: TGTGCCAGCGCTCCTCCTCGGGGTTACTACGAGCAGTACTTC; cdr3_aa: CASAPPRGYYEQYF
clone_size: many; v_call: TRBV7-2; j_call: TRBJ2-3; d_call: TRBD2; cdr3_nt: TGTGCCAGCTGTGTGAGCGGGGGGAATACAGATACGCAGTATTTT; cdr3_aa: CASCVSGGNTDTQYF
clone_size: few; v_call: TRBV5-1; j_call: TRBJ2-6; d_call: .; cdr3_nt: TGCGCCAGCAGCTTGGACTACGACGGTTCGGGGGCCAACGTCCTGACTTTC; cdr3_aa: CASSLDYDGSGANVLTF
clone_size: .; v_call: TRBV7-2; j_call: TRBJ1-2; d_call: .; cdr3_nt: TGTGCCAGCAGCTTAGTTTCGGGGGCGGATGGCTACACCTTC; cdr3_aa: CASSLVSGADGYTF
clone_size: .; v_call: TRBV7-2; j_call: TRBJ2-3; d_call: .; cdr3_nt: TGTGCCAGCAGCTTAGACCAGGGCACAGATACGCAGTATTTT; cdr3_aa: CASSLDQGTDTQYF
clone_size: .; v_call: TRBV12-3/TRBV12-4; j_call: TRBJ2-3; d_call: TRBD2; cdr3_nt: TGTGCCAGCAGCCCGGGACTAGATTCGTTGGATACGCAGTATTTT; cdr3_aa: CASSPGLDSLDTQYF
clone_size: few; v_call: TRBV5-1; j_call: TRBJ2-5; d_call: TRBD2; cdr3_nt: TGCGCCAGCAGCCACGCTAGCGGGGGCCAAGAGACCCAGTACTTC; cdr3_aa: CASSHASGGQETQYF
clone_size: .; v_call: TRBV4-3; j_call: TRBJ2-7; d_call: TRBD2; cdr3_nt: TGCGCCAGCAGCCAAGAACTAGCGGCTGAGGGCGAGCAGTACTTC; cdr3_aa: CASSQELAAEGEQYF
clone_size: .; v_call: TRBV12-3/TRBV12-4; j_call: TRBJ1-5; d_call: .; cdr3_nt: TGTGCCAGCAGCCCCGGTAGGGGGGTTCAGCCCCAGCATTTT; cdr3_aa: CASSPGRGVQPQHF
clone_size: few; v_call: TRBV6-2/TRBV6-3; j_call: TRBJ1-1; d_call: .; cdr3_nt: TGTGCCAGCAGTTACTCGAAAGGGTCCGAAGCTTTCTTT; cdr3_aa: CASSYSKGSEAFF
clone_size: .; v_call: TRBV4-3; j_call: TRBJ2-3; d_call: .; cdr3_nt: TGCGCCAGCAGCCGAGAGGCCGGGTTGGGATTTTCGCAGTATTTT; cdr3_aa: CASSREAGLGFSQYF
clone_size: many; v_call: TRBV6-5; j_call: TRBJ1-2; d_call: .; cdr3_nt: TGTGCCAGCAATCAAGGGGGTTACGGCTACACCTTC; cdr3_aa: CASNQGGYGYTF
clone_size: .; v_call: TRBV7-2; j_call: TRBJ2-7; d_call: .; cdr3_nt: TGTGCCAGCAGCTTCTATCTCGAGCAGTACTTC; cdr3_aa: CASSFYLEQYF
clone_size: few; v_call: TRBV7-9; j_call: TRBJ2-1; d_call: .; cdr3_nt: TGTGCCAGCAGCCACCCCGGGGGCGGGGACAATGAGCAGTTCTTC; cdr3_aa: CASSHPGGGDNEQFF
clone_size: .; v_call: TRBV7-3; j_call: TRBJ2-1; d_call: .; cdr3_nt: TGTGCCAGCAGTACTACTCACGGGCATGAGCAGTTCTTC; cdr3_aa: CASSTTHGHEQFF
clone_size: few; v_call: TRBV20-1; j_call: TRBJ1-1; d_call: .; cdr3_nt: TGCAGTGCCAGGAGATTACGGCGGACCACTGAAGCTTTCTTT; cdr3_aa: CSARRLRRTTEAFF
clone_size: few; v_call: TRBV27; j_call: TRBJ2-3; d_call: .; cdr3_nt: TGTGCCAGCAGTCGGGCGGGGGCGCCTGATACGCAGTATTTT; cdr3_aa: CASSRAGAPDTQYF
clone_size: few; v_call: TRBV6-1; j_call: TRBJ1-3; d_call: .; cdr3_nt: TGTGCCAGCAGAGGACGGTTCTCTGGAAACACCATATATTTT; cdr3_aa: CASRGRFSGNTIYF
clone_size: few; v_call: TRBV6-1; j_call: TRBJ1-5; d_call: TRBD1; cdr3_nt: TGTGCCAGCAGGGCGACAGGGAGCCATCAGCCCCAGCATTTT; cdr3_aa: CASRATGSHQPQHF
clone_size: few; v_call: TRBV10-3; j_call: TRBJ2-1; d_call: TRBD2; cdr3_nt: TGTGCCGCTAAGTCGCTAGCGGGGGCGCTCAATGAGCAGTTCTTC; cdr3_aa: CAAKSLAGALNEQFF
clone_size: few; v_call: TRBV7-9; j_call: TRBJ2-3; d_call: .; cdr3_nt: TGTGCCAGCAGCTTTGGAGGGTCTGTTTCAGATACGCAGTATTTT; cdr3_aa: CASSFGGSVSDTQYF
clone_size: .; v_call: TRBV5-4; j_call: TRBJ1-4; d_call: .; cdr3_nt: TGTGCCAGCAGCTTGTGGGCGGATGCCCGTGAAAAACTGTTTTTT; cdr3_aa: CASSLWADAREKLFF
clone_size: few; v_call: TRBV5-1; j_call: TRBJ1-1; d_call: .; cdr3_nt: TGCGCCAGCAGCGAACGACGGGGTCTTACTGAAGCTTTCTTT; cdr3_aa: CASSERRGLTEAFF
clone_size: few; v_call: TRBV12-3/TRBV12-4; j_call: TRBJ2-1; d_call: TRBD2; cdr3_nt: TGTGCCAGCAGTAATAGCGGGGGGGCGGATGAGCAGTTCTTC; cdr3_aa: CASSNSGGADEQFF
clone_size: few; v_call: TRBV7-6; j_call: TRBJ1-6; d_call: .; cdr3_nt: TGTGCCAGCAGCTTCGCCCAGGCGGGAAATTCACCCCTCCACTTT; cdr3_aa: CASSFAQAGNSPLHF
clone_size: .; v_call: TRBV12-3/TRBV12-4; j_call: TRBJ1-3; d_call: .; cdr3_nt: TGTGCCAGCAGTTTAGTGGGACAAAGAAGTGGAAACACCATATATTTT; cdr3_aa: CASSLVGQRSGNTIYF
clone_size: few; v_call: TRBV5-1; j_call: TRBJ1-1; d_call: TRBD1; cdr3_nt: TGCGCCAGCAGTTTGTACCCCGGACAGGGAACTGAAGCTTTCTTT; cdr3_aa: CASSLYPGQGTEAFF
clone_size: .; v_call: TRBV5-1; j_call: TRBJ2-5; d_call: TRBD2; cdr3_nt: TGCGCCAGCAGCTTCAGCGGGGGGGCCTTAGAGACCCAGTACTTC; cdr3_aa: CASSFSGGALETQYF
clone_size: few; v_call: TRBV11-2; j_call: TRBJ1-1; d_call: .; cdr3_nt: TGTGCCAGCAGCGGGTCGGGGGCGAGGGCTGAAGCTTTCTTT; cdr3_aa: CASSGSGARAEAFF
clone_size: .; v_call: TRBV7-2; j_call: TRBJ1-1; d_call: TRBD1; cdr3_nt: TGTGCCAGCAGCTTAGCGACAGGGGCCACGGGTGAAGCTTTCTTT; cdr3_aa: CASSLATGATGEAFF
clone_size: few; v_call: TRBV7-9; j_call: TRBJ2-3; d_call: TRBD1; cdr3_nt: TGTGCCAGCAGCTTAGCCAACGGACAGGAGTGGTATTTT; cdr3_aa: CASSLANGQEWYF
clone_size: few; v_call: TRBV20-1; j_call: TRBJ1-2; d_call: TRBD1; cdr3_nt: TGCAGTGCTAGAGAACGGACAGGGGATAACTATGGCTACACCTTC; cdr3_aa: CSARERTGDNYGYTF
clone_size: few; v_call: TRBV7-3; j_call: TRBJ2-3; d_call: TRBD2; cdr3_nt: TGTGCCAGCAGCTTAGCAGCGGGGGGGCCTAGGACAGATACGCAGTATTTT; cdr3_aa: CASSLAAGGPRTDTQYF
clone_size: few; v_call: TRBV29-1; j_call: TRBJ1-4; d_call: .; cdr3_nt: TGCAGCGTTGGGACGGAAAAACTGTTTTTT; cdr3_aa: CSVGTEKLFF